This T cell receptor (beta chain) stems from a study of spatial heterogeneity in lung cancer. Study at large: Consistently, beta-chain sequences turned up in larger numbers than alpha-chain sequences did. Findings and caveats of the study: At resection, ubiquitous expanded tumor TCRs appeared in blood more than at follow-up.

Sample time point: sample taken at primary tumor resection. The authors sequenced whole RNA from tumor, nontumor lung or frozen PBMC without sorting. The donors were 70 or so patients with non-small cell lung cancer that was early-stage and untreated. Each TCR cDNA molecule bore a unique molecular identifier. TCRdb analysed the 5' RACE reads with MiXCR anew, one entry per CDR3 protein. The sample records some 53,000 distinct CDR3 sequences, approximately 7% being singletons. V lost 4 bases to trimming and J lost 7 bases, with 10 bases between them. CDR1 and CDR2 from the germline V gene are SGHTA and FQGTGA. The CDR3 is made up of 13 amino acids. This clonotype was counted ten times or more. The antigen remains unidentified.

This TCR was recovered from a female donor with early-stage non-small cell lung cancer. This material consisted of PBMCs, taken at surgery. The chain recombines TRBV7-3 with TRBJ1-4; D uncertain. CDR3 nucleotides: TGTGCCAGCAGCTCTGGGCGTGGTGAAAAACTGTTTTTT. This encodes CASSSGRGEKLFF. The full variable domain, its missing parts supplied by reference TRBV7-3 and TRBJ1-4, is GAGVSQTPSNKVTEKGKYVELRCDPISGHTALYWYRQSLGQGPEFLIYFQGTGAADDSGLPNDRFFAVRPEGSVSTLKIQRTERGDSAVYLCASSSGRGEKLFFGSGTQLSVL.